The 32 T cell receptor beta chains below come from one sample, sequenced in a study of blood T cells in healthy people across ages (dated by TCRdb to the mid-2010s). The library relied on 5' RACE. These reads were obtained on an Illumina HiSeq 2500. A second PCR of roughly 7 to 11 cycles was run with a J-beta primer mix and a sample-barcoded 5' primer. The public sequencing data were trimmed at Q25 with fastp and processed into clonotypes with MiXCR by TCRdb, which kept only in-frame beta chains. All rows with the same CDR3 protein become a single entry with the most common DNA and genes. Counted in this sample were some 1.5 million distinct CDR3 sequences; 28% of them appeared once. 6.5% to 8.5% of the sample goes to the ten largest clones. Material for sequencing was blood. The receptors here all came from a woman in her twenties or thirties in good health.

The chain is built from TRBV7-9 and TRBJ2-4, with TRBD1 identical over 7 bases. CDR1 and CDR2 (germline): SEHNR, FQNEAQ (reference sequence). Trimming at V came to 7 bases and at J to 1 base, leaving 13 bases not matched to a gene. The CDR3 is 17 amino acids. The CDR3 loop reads CASNPVEQGLAKNIQYF. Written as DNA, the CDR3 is TGTGCCAGCAATCCCGTTGAACAGGGGCTGGCCAAAAACATTCAGTACTTC.

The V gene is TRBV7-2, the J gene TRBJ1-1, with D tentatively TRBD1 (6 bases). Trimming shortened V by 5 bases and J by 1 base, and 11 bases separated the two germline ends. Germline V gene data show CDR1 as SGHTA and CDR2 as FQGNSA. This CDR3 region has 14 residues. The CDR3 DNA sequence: TGTGCCAGCAGCCGGGGGGCTCCGAACACTGAAGCTTTCTTT. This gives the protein CASSRGAPNTEAFF.

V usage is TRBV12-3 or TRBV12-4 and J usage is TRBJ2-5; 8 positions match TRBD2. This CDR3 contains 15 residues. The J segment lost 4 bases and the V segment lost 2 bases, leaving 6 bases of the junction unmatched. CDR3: CASSLREGWGETQYF. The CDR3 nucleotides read TGTGCCAGCAGTTTACGGGAGGGTTGGGGAGAGACCCAGTACTTC.

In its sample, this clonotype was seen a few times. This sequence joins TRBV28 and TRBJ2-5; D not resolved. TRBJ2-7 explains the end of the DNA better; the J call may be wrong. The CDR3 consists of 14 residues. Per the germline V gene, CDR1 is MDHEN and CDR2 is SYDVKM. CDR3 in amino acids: CASSLDSSIYEQYF. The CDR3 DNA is TGTGCCAGCAGTTTAGACTCCTCGATCTACGAGCAGTACTTC.

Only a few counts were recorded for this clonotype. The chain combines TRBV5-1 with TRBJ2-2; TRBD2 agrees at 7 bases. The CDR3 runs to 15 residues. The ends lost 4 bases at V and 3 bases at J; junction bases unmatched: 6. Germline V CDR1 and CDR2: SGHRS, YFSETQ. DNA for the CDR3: TGCGCCAGCAGCAAAGCGGGGTACGACACCGGGGAGCTGTTTTTT. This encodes CASSKAGYDTGELFF.

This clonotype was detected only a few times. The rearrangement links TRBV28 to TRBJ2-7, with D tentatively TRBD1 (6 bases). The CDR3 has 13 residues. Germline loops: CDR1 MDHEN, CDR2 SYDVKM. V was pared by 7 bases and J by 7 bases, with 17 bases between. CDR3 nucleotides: TGTGCCAGCAATACACAGGGTCCCGGGGAGCAGTACTTC. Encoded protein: CASNTQGPGEQYF.

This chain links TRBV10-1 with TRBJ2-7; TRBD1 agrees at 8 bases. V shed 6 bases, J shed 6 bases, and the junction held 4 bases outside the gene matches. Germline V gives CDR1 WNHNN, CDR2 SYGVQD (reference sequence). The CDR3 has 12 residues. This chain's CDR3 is CASSKTGVEQYF. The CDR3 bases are TGCGCCAGCAGCAAGACAGGGGTCGAGCAGTACTTC.

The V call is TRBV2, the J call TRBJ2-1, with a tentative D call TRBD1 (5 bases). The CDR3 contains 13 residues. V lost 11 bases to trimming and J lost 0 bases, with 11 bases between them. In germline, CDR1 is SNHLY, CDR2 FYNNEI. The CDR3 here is CASTAYSYNEQFF. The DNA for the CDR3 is TGTGCCTCGACAGCCTACTCCTACAATGAGCAGTTCTTC.

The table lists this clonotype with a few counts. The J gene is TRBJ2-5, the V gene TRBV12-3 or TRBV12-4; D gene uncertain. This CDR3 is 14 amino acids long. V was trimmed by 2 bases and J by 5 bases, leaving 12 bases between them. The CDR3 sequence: CASSLLRTLETQYF. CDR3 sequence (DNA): TGTGCCAGCAGTTTACTTAGGACGTTGGAGACCCAGTACTTC.

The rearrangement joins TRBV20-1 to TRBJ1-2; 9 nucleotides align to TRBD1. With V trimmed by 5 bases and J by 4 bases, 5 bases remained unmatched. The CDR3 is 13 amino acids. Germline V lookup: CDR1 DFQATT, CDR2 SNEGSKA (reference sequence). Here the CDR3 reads CSARTGATYGYTF. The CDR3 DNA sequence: TGCAGTGCTCGGACAGGGGCGACCTATGGCTACACCTTC.

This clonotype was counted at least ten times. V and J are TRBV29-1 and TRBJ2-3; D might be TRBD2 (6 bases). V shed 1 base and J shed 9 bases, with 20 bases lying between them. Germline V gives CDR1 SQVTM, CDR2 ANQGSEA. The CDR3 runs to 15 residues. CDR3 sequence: CSVEGATRYSTTQYF. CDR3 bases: TGCAGCGTTGAAGGGGCGACTAGGTACTCGACGACGCAGTATTTT.

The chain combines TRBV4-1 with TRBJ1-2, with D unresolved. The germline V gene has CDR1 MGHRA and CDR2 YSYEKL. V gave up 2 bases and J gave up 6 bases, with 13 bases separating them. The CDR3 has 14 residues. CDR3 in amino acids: CASSQWGRAHGYTF. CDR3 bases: TGCGCCAGCAGCCAATGGGGTCGGGCGCATGGCTACACCTTC.

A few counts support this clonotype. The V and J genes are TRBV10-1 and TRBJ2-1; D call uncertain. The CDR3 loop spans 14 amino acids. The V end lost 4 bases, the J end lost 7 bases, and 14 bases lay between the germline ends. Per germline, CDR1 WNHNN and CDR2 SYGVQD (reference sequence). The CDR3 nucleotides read TGCGCCAGCAGTGGGCAAGGCGATAAAAATGAGCAGTTCTTC. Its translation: CASSGQGDKNEQFF.

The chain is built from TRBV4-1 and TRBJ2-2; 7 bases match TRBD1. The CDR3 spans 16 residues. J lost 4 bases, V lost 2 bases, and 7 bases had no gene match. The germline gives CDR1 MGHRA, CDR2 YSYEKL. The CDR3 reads CASSQLTRGLTGELFF. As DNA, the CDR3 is TGCGCCAGCAGCCAACTCACTAGGGGGCTCACCGGGGAGCTGTTTTTT.

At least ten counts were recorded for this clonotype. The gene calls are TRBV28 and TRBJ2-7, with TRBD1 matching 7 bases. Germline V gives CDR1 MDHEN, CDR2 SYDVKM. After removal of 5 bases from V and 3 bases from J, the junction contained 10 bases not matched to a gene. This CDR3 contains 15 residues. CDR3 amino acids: CASSRPQDRFYEQYF. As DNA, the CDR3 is TGTGCCAGCAGTCGGCCTCAGGACAGGTTCTACGAGCAGTACTTC.

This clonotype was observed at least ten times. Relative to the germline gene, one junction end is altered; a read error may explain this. CDR3: CANSFRDSSYEQYF. DNA of the CDR3: TGTGCCAACAGTTTCCGGGACTCCTCCTACGAGCAGTACTTC. The chain is built from TRBV28 and TRBJ2-7, with D maybe TRBD2 (6 bases). CDR1 is MDHEN and CDR2 is SYDVKM in the germline V gene. The CDR3 covers 14 residues.

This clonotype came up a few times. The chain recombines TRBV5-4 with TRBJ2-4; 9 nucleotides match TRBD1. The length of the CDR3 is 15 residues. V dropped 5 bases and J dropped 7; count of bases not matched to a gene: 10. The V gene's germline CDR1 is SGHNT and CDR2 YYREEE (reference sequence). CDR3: CASRRTGGRGNIQYF. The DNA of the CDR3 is TGTGCCAGCAGAAGAACAGGGGGCAGAGGGAACATTCAGTACTTC.

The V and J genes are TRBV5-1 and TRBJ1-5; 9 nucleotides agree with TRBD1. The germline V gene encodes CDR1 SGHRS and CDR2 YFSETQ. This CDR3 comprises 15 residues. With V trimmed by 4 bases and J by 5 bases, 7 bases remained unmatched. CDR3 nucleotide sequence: TGCGCCAGCAGCGTCGGGACAGGGCCCTATCAGCCCCAGCATTTT. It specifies CASSVGTGPYQPQHF.

CDR3 bases: TGTGCCAGCTCACCAGTGACTAGCGCCTACAATGAGCAGTTCTTC. This translates into CASSPVTSAYNEQFF. The chain joins TRBV18 to TRBJ2-1; TRBD2 aligns across 8 bases. The CDR3 is 15 residues long. Trimming cost V 2 bases and J 2 bases; bases outside gene matches: 2. In germline, CDR1 is KGHSH, CDR2 LQKENI.

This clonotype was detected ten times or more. DNA of the CDR3: TGCAGTGCAATCGATCCTTCCAGCCGTGCAGATACGCAGTATTTT. It encodes CSAIDPSSRADTQYF. The J gene is TRBJ2-3, the V gene TRBV20-1; D remains unclear. The CDR3 runs to 15 residues. Germline CDR1 and CDR2: DFQATT and SNEGSKA (reference sequence). V shed 6 bases and J shed 4 bases, with 20 bases lying between them.

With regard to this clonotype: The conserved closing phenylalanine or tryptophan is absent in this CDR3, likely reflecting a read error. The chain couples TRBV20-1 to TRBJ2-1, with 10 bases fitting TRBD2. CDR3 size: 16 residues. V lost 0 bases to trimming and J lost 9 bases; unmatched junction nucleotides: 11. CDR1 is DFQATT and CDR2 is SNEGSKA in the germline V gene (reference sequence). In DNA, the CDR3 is TGCAGTGCTAGAGATCGATCAGCGGGGGGGCAAAGTGAGCAGTTCTTA. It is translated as CSARDRSAGGQSEQFL.

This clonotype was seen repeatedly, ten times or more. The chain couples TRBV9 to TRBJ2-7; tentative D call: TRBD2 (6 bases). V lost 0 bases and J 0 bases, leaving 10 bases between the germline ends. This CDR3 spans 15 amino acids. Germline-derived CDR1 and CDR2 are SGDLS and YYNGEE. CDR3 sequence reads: CASSVELGGSYEQYF. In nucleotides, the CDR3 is TGTGCCAGCAGCGTAGAGCTGGGGGGCTCCTACGAGCAGTACTTC. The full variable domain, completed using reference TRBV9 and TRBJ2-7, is DSGVTQTPKHLITATGQRVTLRCSPRSGDLSVYWYQQSLDQGLQFLIQYYNGEERAKGNILERFSAQQFPDLHSELNLSSLELGDSALYFCASSVELGGSYEQYFGPGTRLTVT.

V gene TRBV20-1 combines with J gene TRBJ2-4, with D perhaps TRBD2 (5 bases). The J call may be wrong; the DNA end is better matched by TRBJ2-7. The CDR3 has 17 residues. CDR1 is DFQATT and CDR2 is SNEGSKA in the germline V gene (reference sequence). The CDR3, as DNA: TGCAGTGCTAGAGATCAATCGTTCGGGGAACTAACCTACGAGCAGTACTTC. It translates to CSARDQSFGELTYEQYF.

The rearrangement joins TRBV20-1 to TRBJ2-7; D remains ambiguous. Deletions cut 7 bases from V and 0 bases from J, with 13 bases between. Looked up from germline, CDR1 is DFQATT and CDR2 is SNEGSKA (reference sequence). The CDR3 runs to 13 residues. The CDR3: CSVGFSNSYEQYF. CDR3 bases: TGCAGTGTAGGGTTTAGCAACTCCTACGAGCAGTACTTC.

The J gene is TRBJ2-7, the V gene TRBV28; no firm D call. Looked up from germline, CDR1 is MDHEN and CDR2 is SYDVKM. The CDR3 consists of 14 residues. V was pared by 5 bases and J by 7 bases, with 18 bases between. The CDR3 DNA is TGTGCCAGCAGTCCTCCGGGCTCCTACAATGAGCAGTACTTC. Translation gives CASSPPGSYNEQYF.

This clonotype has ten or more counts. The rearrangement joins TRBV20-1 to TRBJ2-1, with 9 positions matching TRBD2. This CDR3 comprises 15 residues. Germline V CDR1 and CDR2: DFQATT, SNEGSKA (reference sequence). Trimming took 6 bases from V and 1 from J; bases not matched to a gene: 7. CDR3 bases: TGCAGTGCGCCGACTAGCGGTATTTCCTACAATGAGCAGTTCTTC. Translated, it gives CSAPTSGISYNEQFF.

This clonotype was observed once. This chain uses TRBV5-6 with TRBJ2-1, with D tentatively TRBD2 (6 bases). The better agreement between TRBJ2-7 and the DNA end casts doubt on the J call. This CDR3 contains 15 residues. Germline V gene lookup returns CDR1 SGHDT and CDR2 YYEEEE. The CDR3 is CASDRGGSSYNEQYF. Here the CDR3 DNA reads TGTGCCAGCGACCGGGGAGGAAGCTCCTACAATGAGCAGTACTTC.

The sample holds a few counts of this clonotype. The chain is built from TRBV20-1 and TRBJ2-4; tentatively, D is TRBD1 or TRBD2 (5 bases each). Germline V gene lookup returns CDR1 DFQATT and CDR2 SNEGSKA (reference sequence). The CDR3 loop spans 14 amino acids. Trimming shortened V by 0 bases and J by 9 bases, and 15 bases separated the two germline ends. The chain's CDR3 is CSAREPGTPSIQYF. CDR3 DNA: TGCAGTGCTAGAGAGCCAGGGACCCCCAGCATTCAGTACTTC.

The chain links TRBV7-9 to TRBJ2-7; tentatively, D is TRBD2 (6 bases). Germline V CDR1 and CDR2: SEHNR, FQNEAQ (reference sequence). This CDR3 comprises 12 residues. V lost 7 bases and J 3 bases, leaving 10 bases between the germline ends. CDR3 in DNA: TGTGCCAGCACGCGGGACGGCTACGAGCAGTACTTC. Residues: CASTRDGYEQYF.

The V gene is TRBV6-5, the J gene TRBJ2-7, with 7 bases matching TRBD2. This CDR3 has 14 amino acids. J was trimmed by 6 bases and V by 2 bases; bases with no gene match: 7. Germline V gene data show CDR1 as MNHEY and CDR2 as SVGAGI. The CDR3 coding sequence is TGTGCCAGCAGTTACGGCCGGTGGGGGGGCGAGCAGTACTTC. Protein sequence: CASSYGRWGGEQYF.

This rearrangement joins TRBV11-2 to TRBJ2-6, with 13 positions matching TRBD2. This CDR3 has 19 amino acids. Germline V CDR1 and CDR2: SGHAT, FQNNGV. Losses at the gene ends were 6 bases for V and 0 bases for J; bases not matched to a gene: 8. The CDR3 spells CASRGTSGKERSGANVLTF. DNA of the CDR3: TGTGCCAGCAGGGGGACTAGCGGGAAGGAACGCTCTGGGGCCAACGTCCTGACTTTC. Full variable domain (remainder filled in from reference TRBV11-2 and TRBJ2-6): EAGVAQSPRYKIIEKRQSVAFWCNPISGHATLYWYQQILGQGPKLLIQFQNNGVVDDSQLPKDRFSAERLKGVDSTLKIQPAKLEDSAVYLCASRGTSGKERSGANVLTFGAGSRLTVL.

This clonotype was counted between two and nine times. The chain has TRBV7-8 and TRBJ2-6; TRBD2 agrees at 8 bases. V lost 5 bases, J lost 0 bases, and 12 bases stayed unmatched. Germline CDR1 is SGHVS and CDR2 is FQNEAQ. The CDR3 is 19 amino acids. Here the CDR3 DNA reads TGTGCCAGCAGCATCCGGGTACTAGCGGAGAACTCTGGGGCCAACGTCCTGACTTTC. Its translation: CASSIRVLAENSGANVLTF.